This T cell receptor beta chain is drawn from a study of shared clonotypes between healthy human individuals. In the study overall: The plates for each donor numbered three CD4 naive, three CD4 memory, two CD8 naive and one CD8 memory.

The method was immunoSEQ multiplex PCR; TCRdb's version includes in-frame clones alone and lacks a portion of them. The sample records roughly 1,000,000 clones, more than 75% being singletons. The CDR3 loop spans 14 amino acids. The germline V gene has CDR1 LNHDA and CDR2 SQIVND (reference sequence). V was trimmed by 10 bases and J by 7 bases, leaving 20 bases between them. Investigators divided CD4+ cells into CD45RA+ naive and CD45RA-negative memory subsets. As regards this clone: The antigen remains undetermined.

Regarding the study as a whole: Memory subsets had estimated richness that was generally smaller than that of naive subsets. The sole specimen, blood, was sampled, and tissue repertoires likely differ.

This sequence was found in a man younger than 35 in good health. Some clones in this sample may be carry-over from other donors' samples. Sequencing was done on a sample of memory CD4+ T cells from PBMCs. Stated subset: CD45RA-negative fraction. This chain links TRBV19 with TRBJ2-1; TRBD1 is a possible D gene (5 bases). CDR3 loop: CATTVGGARNEQFF. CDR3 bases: TGTGCCACTACCGTAGGTGGGGCAAGGAATGAGCAGTTCTTC.